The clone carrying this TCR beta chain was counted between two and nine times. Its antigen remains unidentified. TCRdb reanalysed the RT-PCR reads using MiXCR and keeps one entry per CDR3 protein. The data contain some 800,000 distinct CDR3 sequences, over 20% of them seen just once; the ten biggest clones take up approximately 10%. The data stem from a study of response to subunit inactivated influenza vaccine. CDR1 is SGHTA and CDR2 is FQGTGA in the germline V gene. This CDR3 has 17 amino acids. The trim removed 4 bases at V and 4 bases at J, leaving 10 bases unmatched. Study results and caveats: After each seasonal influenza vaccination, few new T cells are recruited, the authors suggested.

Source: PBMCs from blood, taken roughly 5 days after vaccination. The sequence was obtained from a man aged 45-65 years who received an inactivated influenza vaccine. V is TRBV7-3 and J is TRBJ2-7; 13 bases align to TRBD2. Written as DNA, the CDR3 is TGTGCCAGCAGCTCCTCTTCCGGGACTAGCGGGATGTACGAGCAGTACTTC. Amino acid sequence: CASSSSSGTSGMYEQYF. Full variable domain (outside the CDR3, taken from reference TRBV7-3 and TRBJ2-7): GAGVSQTPSNKVTEKGKYVELRCDPISGHTALYWYRQSLGQGPEFLIYFQGTGAADDSGLPNDRFFAVRPEGSVSTLKIQRTERGDSAVYLCASSSSSGTSGMYEQYFGPGTRLTVT.